The 32 T cell receptor beta chains given below trace back to one sample, sequenced in a study of CD8 T cells in ankylosing spondylitis. Overall study results and limits: One TCR beta motif, made up of eight or nine highly homologous variants, appeared characteristic of ankylosing spondylitis blood.

TCRdb re-called the 5' RACE reads through MiXCR, storing one row per CDR3 protein. The sample includes about 440,000 distinct CDR3 sequences, roughly 17% of them seen just once. These receptors have no identified antigens. The sequenced material came from blood, either unsorted or a sorted T cell fraction (not recorded which). All receptors come from a male donor with ankylosing spondylitis.

This sequence joins TRBV15 and TRBJ2-5, with D perhaps TRBD2 (6 bases). The CDR3 is made up of 15 amino acids. From germline, CDR1 is LNHNV and CDR2 YYDKDF (reference sequence). Deletions cut 0 bases from V and 5 bases from J, with 13 bases between. CDR3 in DNA: TGTGCCACCAGCAGAGATCCGGCCGGAGGGGAGACCCAGTACTTC. Translated, it gives CATSRDPAGGETQYF.

This clonotype has only a few counts. The gene calls are TRBV12-3 or TRBV12-4 and TRBJ1-5; a weak D match, TRBD1 (6 bases). The ends were cut back, 6 bases at V and 4 bases at J, with 10 bases in the middle. CDR3 size: 13 residues. The chain's CDR3 is CASRGQKNQPQHF. CDR3 in DNA: TGTGCCAGCAGAGGACAGAAAAATCAGCCCCAGCATTTT.

The chain has TRBV4-1 and TRBJ2-6, with 8 bases matching TRBD1. The CDR3 totals 18 residues. J gave up 0 bases and V 4 bases, and 8 bases lay outside the gene matches. From germline, CDR1 is MGHRA and CDR2 YSYEKL. The CDR3 DNA sequence: TGCGCCAGCAGCCTAGGACAGGGATCAATCTCTGGGGCCAACGTCCTGACTTTC. Amino acids: CASSLGQGSISGANVLTF.

This clonotype was seen ten or more times. J is TRBJ2-2 and V is TRBV6-5; the match to TRBD2 covers 12 bases. The trim removed 2 bases at V and 7 bases at J, leaving 8 bases unmatched. Germline CDR1 and CDR2: MNHEY and SVGAGI. The CDR3 covers 17 residues. The DNA for the CDR3 is TGTGCCAGCAGTTACAGTCTAGCGGGAGGGCCTGGCGGGGAGCTGTTTTTT. Translating it yields CASSYSLAGGPGGELFF.

The V call is TRBV11-2, the J call TRBJ2-1, with D perhaps TRBD1 (6 bases). V shed 10 bases and J shed 9 bases, with 16 bases lying between them. From germline, CDR1 is SGHAT and CDR2 FQNNGV. The CDR3 contains 12 residues. The CDR3 sequence is CATMQGYGEQFF. The CDR3 DNA sequence: TGTGCCACCATGCAGGGGTATGGTGAGCAGTTCTTC.

The CDR3 nucleotides are TGTGCCAGCAGCGGGGGCCGGAACGCAGATACGCAGTATTTT. This translates into CASSGGRNADTQYF. This rearrangement joins TRBV11-2 to TRBJ2-3; D is perhaps TRBD1 (6 bases). This CDR3 has 14 amino acids. CDR1 and CDR2 from the germline V gene are SGHAT and FQNNGV. Between the trimmed V and J ends, which lost 5 bases and 4 bases, there was a span of 13 bases.

This chain uses TRBV12-3 or TRBV12-4 with TRBJ1-2; a weak D match, TRBD1 (6 bases). Trimming pared 5 bases from V and 2 bases from J, leaving 12 bases between. The CDR3 has 14 amino acids. CDR3 nucleotides: TGTGCCAGCAGTCCCCTGGACAGAAACTATGGCTACACCTTC. It yields the protein CASSPLDRNYGYTF.

The V gene is TRBV20-1, the J gene TRBJ2-1; possible D gene TRBD1, 5 bases. V lost 2 bases and J lost 4, with 6 bases in between. CDR3 length: 12 amino acids. CDR1 is DFQATT, CDR2 SNEGSKA, per germline (reference sequence). CDR3 sequence reads: CSARQGYNEQFF. In DNA form, the CDR3 reads TGCAGTGCTAGACAGGGATACAATGAGCAGTTCTTC.

CDR3 loop: CASSLMGRGGNEQFF. The CDR3 nucleotides read TGTGCCAGCAGTTTAATGGGCAGGGGGGGCAATGAGCAGTTCTTC. The V call is TRBV28, the J call TRBJ2-1; either TRBD1 or TRBD2 may fit D (7 bases each). Germline CDR1 reads MDHEN; CDR2 reads SYDVKM. V was shortened by 2 bases and J by 6 bases, with 14 bases between the two germline ends. This CDR3 has 15 residues. The full variable domain, rest sourced from reference TRBV28 and TRBJ2-1, is DVKVTQSSRYLVKRTGEKVFLECVQDMDHENMFWYRQDPGLGLRLIYFSYDVKMKEKGDIPEGYSVSREKKERFSLILESASTNQTSMYLCASSLMGRGGNEQFFGPGTRLTVL.

This clonotype was counted only a few times. This chain connects TRBV5-1 to TRBJ1-6; the D is unclear. Deletions cut 5 bases from V and 12 bases from J, with 18 bases between. The V gene's germline CDR1 is SGHRS and CDR2 YFSETQ. This CDR3 is 14 amino acids long. DNA of the CDR3: TGCGCCAGCAGTCCACAAAATTTAGAAGGACCCCTCCACTTT. Translated: CASSPQNLEGPLHF. Based on the CDR3 plus reference TRBV5-1 and TRBJ1-6, the full variable domain is KAGVTQTPRYLIKTRGQQVTLSCSPISGHRSVSWYQQTPGQGLQFLFEYFSETQRNKGNFPGRFSGRQFSNSRSEMNVSTLELGDSALYLCASSPQNLEGPLHFGNGTRLTVT.

V is TRBV5-1 and J is TRBJ2-1; 15 bases match TRBD2. The CDR3 extends over 15 amino acids. Losses at the gene ends were 4 bases for V and 7 bases for J; bases not matched to a gene: 3. Germline CDR1 reads SGHRS; CDR2 reads YFSETQ. The CDR3 protein is CASSGGTSGGNEQFF. Here the CDR3 DNA reads TGCGCCAGCAGCGGCGGGACTAGCGGGGGGAATGAGCAGTTCTTC.

This chain joins TRBV6-1 and TRBJ1-5; a weak D match, TRBD1 (5 bases). Trimming took off 6 bases at V and 2 bases at J, with 17 bases between the two ends. There are 16 residues in the CDR3. In germline, CDR1 is MNHNS, CDR2 SASEGT. The CDR3 region is CASSGASSGRNQPQHF. The DNA of the CDR3 is TGTGCCAGCAGCGGGGCCTCATCGGGACGCAATCAGCCCCAGCATTTT.

This clonotype was seen a handful of times. The chain couples TRBV7-3 to TRBJ1-6; D uncertain. With 1 base removed from V and 5 bases from J, the gap between germline ends came to 9 bases. This CDR3 has 15 residues. CDR1 SGHTA and CDR2 FQGTGA come from the germline V gene. The CDR3 sequence: CASSLSPGNNSPLHF. The CDR3 DNA sequence: TGTGCCAGCAGCTTAAGTCCCGGGAATAATTCACCCCTCCACTTT. The full variable domain, in which reference TRBV7-3 and TRBJ1-6 provide the parts outside the CDR3, is GAGVSQTPSNKVTEKGKYVELRCDPISGHTALYWYRQSLGQGPEFLIYFQGTGAADDSGLPNDRFFAVRPEGSVSTLKIQRTERGDSAVYLCASSLSPGNNSPLHFGNGTRLTVT.

The table lists this clonotype with a few counts. The chain recombines TRBV28 with TRBJ1-2; 8 bases line up with TRBD1. The CDR3 spans 13 residues. The J segment lost 8 bases and the V segment lost 4 bases, leaving 6 bases of the junction unmatched. Germline V gene lookup returns CDR1 MDHEN and CDR2 SYDVKM. CDR3 sequence (DNA): TGTGCCAGCAGTTCCACCGACAGGGGCGGCTACACCTTC. As protein: CASSSTDRGGYTF.

In this sample, this clonotype turned up a few times. V is TRBV20-1 and J is TRBJ1-2; 8 bases line up with TRBD1. This CDR3 comprises 12 residues. V shed 6 bases and J 7 bases; nucleotides not matched to a gene: 7. Germline V CDR1 and CDR2: DFQATT, SNEGSKA (reference sequence). CDR3 sequence: CSAPGGASGYTF. Here the CDR3 DNA reads TGCAGTGCACCAGGGGGCGCGAGTGGCTACACCTTC.

This clonotype was seen ten or more times. V usage is TRBV7-2 and J usage is TRBJ2-7, with TRBD2 matching over 7 bases. This CDR3 has 15 residues. The V and J ends lost 2 bases and 4 bases, in that order; junction bases with no gene match: 8. The germline gives CDR1 SGHTA, CDR2 FQGNSA. Here the CDR3 DNA reads TGTGCCAGCAGCTTATATCCGGGAGGAAAGTACGAGCAGTACTTC. Protein sequence: CASSLYPGGKYEQYF.

This clonotype was seen at least ten times. The CDR3 reads CSVGEGLDTQYF. The CDR3 DNA reads as TGCAGCGTTGGGGAAGGGTTGGATACGCAGTATTTT. V usage is TRBV29-1 and J usage is TRBJ2-3; D call uncertain. Per the germline V gene, CDR1 is SQVTM and CDR2 is ANQGSEA. The V end was cut by 4 bases, the J end by 6 bases, with 11 bases between. The CDR3 runs to 12 residues.

This clonotype was counted only a few times. The chain is built from TRBV24-1 and TRBJ2-7; 7 nucleotides match TRBD1. The CDR3 covers 14 residues. Germline trimming cut 4 bases from V and 3 bases from J; bases unmatched to any gene: 5. The germline V gene encodes CDR1 KGHDR and CDR2 SFDVKD. In DNA, the CDR3 is TGTGCCACCAGTGACCCGGGACAGCACTACGAGCAGTACTTC. Its protein is CATSDPGQHYEQYF.

The rearrangement joins TRBV5-1 to TRBJ2-3, with D possibly matching TRBD1 (6 bases). The CDR3 is made up of 17 amino acids. V dropped 0 bases and J dropped 1 base, with 15 bases sitting between them. Germline V gene data show CDR1 as SGHRS and CDR2 as YFSETQ. This CDR3 is CASSLGVGGAGTDTQYF. The CDR3 DNA sequence: TGCGCCAGCAGCTTGGGCGTTGGGGGCGCCGGCACAGATACGCAGTATTTT.

This clonotype was recorded many times. This rearrangement joins TRBV28 to TRBJ1-2; 11 bases align to TRBD1. The CDR3 runs to 16 residues. V lost 5 bases and J lost 4; bases outside the gene matches: 9. Germline assignment: CDR1 MDHEN and CDR2 SYDVKM. CDR3 nucleotides: TGTGCCAGCAGTGTAGGGACAGGGGGTCAAGGCTATGGCTACACCTTC. As protein: CASSVGTGGQGYGYTF.

The J gene is TRBJ2-5, the V gene TRBV4-2, with D maybe TRBD2 (6 bases). Germline values: CDR1 LGHNA, CDR2 YNFKEQ. The length of the CDR3 is 16 residues. The V gene lost 1 base and the J gene lost 2 bases, with 14 bases spanning the gap. The CDR3 nucleotides are TGTGCCAGCAGCCAAGGTGCCGCGGGGAGACAAGAGACCCAGTACTTC. Its protein is CASSQGAAGRQETQYF.

This clonotype was recorded only once. The J gene is TRBJ2-7, the V gene TRBV6-5, with D unclear. From germline, CDR1 is MNHEY and CDR2 SVGAGI. Trimming left V 2 bases short and J 6 bases short, with 20 bases between. The CDR3 loop spans 16 amino acids. As DNA, the CDR3 is TGTGCCAGCAGTTACGCCAGCTTAGGACGATCAGCCGAGCAGTACTTC. Amino acids: CASSYASLGRSAEQYF.

Only one count was recorded for this clonotype. The genes are TRBV18 and TRBJ2-5; D perhaps matches TRBD2 (6 bases). This CDR3 has 13 residues. Between the trimmed V and J ends, which lost 3 bases and 5 bases, there was a span of 10 bases. CDR1 and CDR2 (germline): KGHSH, LQKENI. CDR3 nucleotides: TGTGCCAGCTCACCGGGGAGGTACGAGACCCAGTACTTC. Its protein product is CASSPGRYETQYF.

The chain joins TRBV28 to TRBJ1-1; no clear D. V shed 8 bases and J shed 1 base, with 20 bases lying between them. Germline CDR1 and CDR2: MDHEN and SYDVKM. The CDR3 totals 16 residues. The CDR3 nucleotides read TGTGCCAGCCCCCCCCGGCGCGGGGTGAGGAACACTGAAGCTTTCTTT. Translating it yields CASPPRRGVRNTEAFF.

This clonotype was found a few times. The V gene is TRBV5-1, the J gene TRBJ2-5; D not resolved. The germline V gene encodes CDR1 SGHRS and CDR2 YFSETQ. V was trimmed by 4 bases and J by 1 base, leaving 14 bases between them. This CDR3 comprises 15 residues. The CDR3 region has the DNA TGCGCCAGCAGCAGGACCCCAAACGTCCAAGAGACCCAGTACTTC. As protein: CASSRTPNVQETQYF.

This clonotype occurred many times. The CDR3 here is CASLSGGTDTQYF. CDR3 coding DNA: TGTGCCAGCCTCAGTGGGGGCACAGATACGCAGTATTTT. The V call is TRBV7-2, the J call TRBJ2-3; D call uncertain. Trimming took 8 bases from V and 1 from J, leaving 10 bases between them. Germline V CDR1 and CDR2: SGHTA, FQGNSA. The CDR3 contains 13 residues.

The V gene is TRBV27, the J gene TRBJ2-1; 9 bases align to TRBD2. CDR3 length: 17 amino acids. Per the germline V gene, CDR1 is MNHEY and CDR2 is SMNVEV (reference sequence). Trimming removed 0 bases from V and 0 bases from J; junction bases left unmatched: 3. The DNA of the CDR3 is TGTGCCAGCAGTTTATCGGTAGCGGGGGCCTCCTACAATGAGCAGTTCTTC. Amino acid sequence: CASSLSVAGASYNEQFF.

This clonotype was detected only a few times. The rearrangement uses TRBV9 and TRBJ1-2; 9 nucleotides agree with TRBD1. Per germline, CDR1 SGDLS and CDR2 YYNGEE. The CDR3 has 14 amino acids. V dropped 4 bases and J dropped 4; count of bases not matched to a gene: 5. CDR3 residues: CASSPDRGFYGYTF. In DNA form, the CDR3 reads TGTGCCAGCAGCCCCGACAGGGGGTTCTATGGCTACACCTTC.

This clonotype has just a few counts. The V gene is TRBV18, the J gene TRBJ2-7; the D gene could be TRBD1 or TRBD2 (5 bases each). V was trimmed by 6 bases and J by 0 bases, leaving 18 bases between them. CDR3 length: 16 residues. The germline CDR1 and CDR2 sequences are KGHSH and LQKENI. The CDR3, as DNA: TGTGCCAGCTCTCCAAGTCGGGCAGGGAGCTCCTACGAGCAGTACTTC. Protein product: CASSPSRAGSSYEQYF.

The chain is built from TRBV3-1 and TRBJ1-5, with TRBD1 as a possible D gene (5 bases). The V gene's germline CDR1 is LGHDT and CDR2 YNNKEL (reference sequence). V shed 0 bases and J shed 11 bases, with 11 bases lying between them. There are 13 residues in the CDR3. The CDR3 nucleotides are TGTGCCAGCAGCCAAGATTTCCTGGGGGCCCAGCATTTT. Its translation is CASSQDFLGAQHF. Looking up the rest from reference TRBV3-1 and TRBJ1-5 gives the full variable domain: DTAVSQTPKYLVTQMGNDKSIKCEQNLGHDTMYWYKQDSKKFLKIMFSYNNKELIINETVPNRFSPKSPDKAHLNLHINSLELGDSAVYFCASSQDFLGAQHFGDGTRLSIL.

This clonotype was recorded at least ten times. J is TRBJ2-1 and V is TRBV12-3 or TRBV12-4; TRBD1 agrees at 8 bases. The CDR3 has 13 residues. V was pared by 3 bases and J by 15 bases, with 10 bases of the junction left unmatched. The CDR3 DNA sequence: TGTGCCAGCAGTTTGGCAGGGGGCGATCGAGGGTTCTTC. It yields the protein CASSLAGGDRGFF.

This clonotype showed up just a few times. This chain links TRBV20-1 with TRBJ2-1, with 7 bases lining up with TRBD2. The CDR3 has 15 residues. V was clipped by 5 bases and J by 0 bases; unmatched bases: 7. Germline CDR1 and CDR2: DFQATT and SNEGSKA (reference sequence). CDR3 amino acids: CSAQASGPSYNEQFF. CDR3 DNA sequence: TGCAGTGCTCAAGCTAGCGGTCCCTCCTACAATGAGCAGTTCTTC.